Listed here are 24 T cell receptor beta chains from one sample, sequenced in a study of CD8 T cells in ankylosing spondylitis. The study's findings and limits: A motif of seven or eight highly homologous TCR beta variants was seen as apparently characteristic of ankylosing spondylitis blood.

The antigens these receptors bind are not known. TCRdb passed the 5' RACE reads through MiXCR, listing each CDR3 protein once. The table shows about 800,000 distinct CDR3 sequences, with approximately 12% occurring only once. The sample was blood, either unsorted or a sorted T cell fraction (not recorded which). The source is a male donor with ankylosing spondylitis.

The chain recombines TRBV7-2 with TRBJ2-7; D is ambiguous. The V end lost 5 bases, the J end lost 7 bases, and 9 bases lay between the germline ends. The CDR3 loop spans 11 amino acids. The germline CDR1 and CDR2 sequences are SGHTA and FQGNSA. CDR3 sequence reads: CASSGYGEQYF. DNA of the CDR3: TGTGCCAGCAGCGGTTATGGGGAGCAGTACTTC.

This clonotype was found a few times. The DNA for the CDR3 is TGTGCCAGCAGCTTATACAGGGGGGCTCGCTCTGGAAACACCATATATTTT. Amino acids: CASSLYRGARSGNTIYF. The V and J genes are TRBV7-2 and TRBJ1-3; 8 bases map to TRBD1. The CDR3 has 17 residues. V was pared by 2 bases and J by 0 bases, with 6 bases of the junction left unmatched. In germline, CDR1 is SGHTA, CDR2 FQGNSA.

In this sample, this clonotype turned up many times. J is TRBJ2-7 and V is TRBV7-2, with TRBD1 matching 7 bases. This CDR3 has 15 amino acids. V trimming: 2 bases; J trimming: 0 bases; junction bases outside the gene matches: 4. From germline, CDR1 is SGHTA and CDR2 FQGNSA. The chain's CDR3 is CASSLMGQSSYEQYF. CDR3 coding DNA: TGTGCCAGCAGCTTAATGGGACAGAGCTCCTACGAGCAGTACTTC. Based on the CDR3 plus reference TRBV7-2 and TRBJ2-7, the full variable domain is GAGVSQSPSNKVTEKGKDVELRCDPISGHTALYWYRQSLGQGLEFLIYFQGNSAPDKSGLPSDRFSAERTGGSVSTLTIQRTQQEDSAVYLCASSLMGQSSYEQYFGPGTRLTVT.

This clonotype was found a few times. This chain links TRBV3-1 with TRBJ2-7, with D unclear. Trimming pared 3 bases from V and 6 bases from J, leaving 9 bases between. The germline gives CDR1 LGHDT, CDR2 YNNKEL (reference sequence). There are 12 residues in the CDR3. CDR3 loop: CASSHQDGEQYF. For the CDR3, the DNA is TGTGCCAGCAGCCATCAGGACGGCGAGCAGTACTTC.

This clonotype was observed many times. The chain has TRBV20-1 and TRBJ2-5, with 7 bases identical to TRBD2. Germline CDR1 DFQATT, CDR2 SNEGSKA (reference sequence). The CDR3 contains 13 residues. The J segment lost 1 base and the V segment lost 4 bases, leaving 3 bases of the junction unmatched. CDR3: CSAMWGGQETQYF. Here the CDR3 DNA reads TGCAGTGCTATGTGGGGGGGCCAAGAGACCCAGTACTTC.

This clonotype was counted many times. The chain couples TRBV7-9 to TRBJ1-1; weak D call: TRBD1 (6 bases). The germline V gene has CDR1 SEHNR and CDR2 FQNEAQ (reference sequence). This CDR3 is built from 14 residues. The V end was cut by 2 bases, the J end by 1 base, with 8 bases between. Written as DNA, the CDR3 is TGTGCCAGCAGCTTAAACAGGGAGAACACTGAAGCTTTCTTT. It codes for CASSLNRENTEAFF.

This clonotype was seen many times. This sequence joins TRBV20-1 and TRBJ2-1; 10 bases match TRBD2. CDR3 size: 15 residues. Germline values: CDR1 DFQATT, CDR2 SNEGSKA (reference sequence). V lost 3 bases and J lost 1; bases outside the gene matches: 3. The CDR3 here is CSARDSGRSYNEQFF. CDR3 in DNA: TGCAGTGCTAGGGATAGCGGGAGGTCCTACAATGAGCAGTTCTTC.

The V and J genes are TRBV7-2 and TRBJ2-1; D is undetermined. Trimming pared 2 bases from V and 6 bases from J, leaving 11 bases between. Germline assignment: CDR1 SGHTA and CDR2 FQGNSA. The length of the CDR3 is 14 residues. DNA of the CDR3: TGTGCCAGCAGCTTAATAGCAGACTCCAATGAGCAGTTCTTC. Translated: CASSLIADSNEQFF.

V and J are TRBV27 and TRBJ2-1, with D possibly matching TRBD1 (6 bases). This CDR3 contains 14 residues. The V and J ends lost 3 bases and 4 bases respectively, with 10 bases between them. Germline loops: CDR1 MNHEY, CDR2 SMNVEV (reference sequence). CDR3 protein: CASSLGARYNEQFF. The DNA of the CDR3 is TGTGCCAGCAGTTTGGGGGCGCGGTACAATGAGCAGTTCTTC.

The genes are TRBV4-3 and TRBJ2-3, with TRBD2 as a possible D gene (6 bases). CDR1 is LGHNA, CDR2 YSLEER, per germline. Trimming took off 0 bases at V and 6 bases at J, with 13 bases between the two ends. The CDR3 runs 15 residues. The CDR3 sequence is CASSQDGDSGDTQYF. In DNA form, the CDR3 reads TGCGCCAGCAGCCAAGATGGGGACTCCGGGGATACGCAGTATTTT.

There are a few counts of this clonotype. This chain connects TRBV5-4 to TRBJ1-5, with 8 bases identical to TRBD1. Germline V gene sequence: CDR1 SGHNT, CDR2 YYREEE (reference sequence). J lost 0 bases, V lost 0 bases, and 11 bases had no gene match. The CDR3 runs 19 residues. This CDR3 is CASSLDGTGDYYSNQPQHF. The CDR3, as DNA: TGTGCCAGCAGCTTGGACGGGACAGGCGATTATTATAGCAATCAGCCCCAGCATTTT.

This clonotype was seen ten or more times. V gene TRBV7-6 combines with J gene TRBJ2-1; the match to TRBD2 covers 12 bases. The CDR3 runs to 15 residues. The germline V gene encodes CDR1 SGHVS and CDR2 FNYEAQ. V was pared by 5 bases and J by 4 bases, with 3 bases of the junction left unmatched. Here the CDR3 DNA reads TGTGCCAGCAGCGTACTAGCGGGGGGTTACAATGAGCAGTTCTTC. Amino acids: CASSVLAGGYNEQFF.

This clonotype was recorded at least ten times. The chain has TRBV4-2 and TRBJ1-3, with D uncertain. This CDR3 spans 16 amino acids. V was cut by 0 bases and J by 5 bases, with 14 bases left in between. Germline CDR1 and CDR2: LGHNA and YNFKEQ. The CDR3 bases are TGTGCCAGCAGCCAAGATTTAACCTCTGGGAGAAACACCATATATTTT. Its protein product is CASSQDLTSGRNTIYF.

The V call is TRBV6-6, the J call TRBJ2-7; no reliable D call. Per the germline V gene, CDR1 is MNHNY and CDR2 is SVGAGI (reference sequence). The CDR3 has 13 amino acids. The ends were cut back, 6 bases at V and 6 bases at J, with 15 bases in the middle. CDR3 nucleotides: TGTGCCAGCAGGCGAACGACCGCTGGCGAGCAGTACTTC. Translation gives CASRRTTAGEQYF.

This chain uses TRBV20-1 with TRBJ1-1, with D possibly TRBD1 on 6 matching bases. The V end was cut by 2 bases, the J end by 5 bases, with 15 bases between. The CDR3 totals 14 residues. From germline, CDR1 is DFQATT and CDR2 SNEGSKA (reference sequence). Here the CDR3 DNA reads TGCAGTGCTAGAAAGACAGGCATTAGAACTGAAGCTTTCTTT. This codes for CSARKTGIRTEAFF.

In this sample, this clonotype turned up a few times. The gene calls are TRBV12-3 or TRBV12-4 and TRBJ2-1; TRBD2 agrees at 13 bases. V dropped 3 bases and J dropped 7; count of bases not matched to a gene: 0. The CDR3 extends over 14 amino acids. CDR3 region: CASSLTSGRNEQFF. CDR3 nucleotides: TGTGCCAGCAGTTTGACTAGCGGGAGGAATGAGCAGTTCTTC.

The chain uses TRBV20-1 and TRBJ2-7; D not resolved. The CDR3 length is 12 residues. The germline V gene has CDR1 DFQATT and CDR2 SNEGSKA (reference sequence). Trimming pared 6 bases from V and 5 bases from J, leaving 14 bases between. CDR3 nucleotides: TGCAGTGCCACGAGGATGCGGAACGAGCAGTACTTC. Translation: CSATRMRNEQYF.

This CDR3 is CSVIQGILTEAFF. In DNA, the CDR3 is TGCAGCGTCATACAGGGGATTCTCACTGAAGCTTTCTTT. The rearrangement uses TRBV29-1 and TRBJ1-1; 7 bases agree with TRBD1. The CDR3 is 13 amino acids. J was trimmed by 4 bases and V by 6 bases; bases with no gene match: 8. The germline V gene has CDR1 SQVTM and CDR2 ANQGSEA.

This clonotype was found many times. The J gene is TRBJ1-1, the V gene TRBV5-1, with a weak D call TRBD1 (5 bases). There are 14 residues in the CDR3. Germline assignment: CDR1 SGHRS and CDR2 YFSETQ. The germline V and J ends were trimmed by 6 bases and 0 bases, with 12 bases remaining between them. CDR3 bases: TGCGCCAGCACGTCGTTAGGGGTGAACACTGAAGCTTTCTTT. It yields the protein CASTSLGVNTEAFF. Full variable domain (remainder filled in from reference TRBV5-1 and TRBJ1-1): KAGVTQTPRYLIKTRGQQVTLSCSPISGHRSVSWYQQTPGQGLQFLFEYFSETQRNKGNFPGRFSGRQFSNSRSEMNVSTLELGDSALYLCASTSLGVNTEAFFGQGTRLTVV.

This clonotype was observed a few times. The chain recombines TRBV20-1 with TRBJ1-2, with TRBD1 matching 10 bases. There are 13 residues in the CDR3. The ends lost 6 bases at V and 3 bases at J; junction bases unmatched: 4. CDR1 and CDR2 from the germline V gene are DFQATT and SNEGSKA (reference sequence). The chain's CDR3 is CSAVDRGDYGYTF. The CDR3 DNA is TGCAGTGCAGTGGACAGGGGGGACTATGGCTACACCTTC.

CDR3 coding DNA: TGTGCCAGCAGCTTAGAGTTCGGACAGGGCGTAGGGCAGCCCCAGCATTTT. Protein: CASSLEFGQGVGQPQHF. The chain has TRBV11-2 and TRBJ1-5, with 8 bases lining up with TRBD1. Trimming cost V 0 bases and J 7 bases; bases outside gene matches: 11. Germline CDR1 reads SGHAT; CDR2 reads FQNNGV. The CDR3 loop spans 17 amino acids.

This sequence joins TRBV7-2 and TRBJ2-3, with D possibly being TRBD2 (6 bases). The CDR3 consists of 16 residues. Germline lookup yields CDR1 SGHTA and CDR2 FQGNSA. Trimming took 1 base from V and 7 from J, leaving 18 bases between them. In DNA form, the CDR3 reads TGTGCCAGCAGCTTAGTTGGGACTGGGGTTGGGAATACGCAGTATTTT. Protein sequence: CASSLVGTGVGNTQYF. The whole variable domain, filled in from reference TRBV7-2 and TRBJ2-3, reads GAGVSQSPSNKVTEKGKDVELRCDPISGHTALYWYRQSLGQGLEFLIYFQGNSAPDKSGLPSDRFSAERTGGSVSTLTIQRTQQEDSAVYLCASSLVGTGVGNTQYFGPGTRLTVL.

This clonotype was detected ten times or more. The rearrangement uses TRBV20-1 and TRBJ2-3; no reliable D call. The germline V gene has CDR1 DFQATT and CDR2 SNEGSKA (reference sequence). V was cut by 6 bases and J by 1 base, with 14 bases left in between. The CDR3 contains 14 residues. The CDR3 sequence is CSASSTDGTDTQYF. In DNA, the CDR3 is TGCAGTGCCAGTTCGACTGACGGCACAGATACGCAGTATTTT.

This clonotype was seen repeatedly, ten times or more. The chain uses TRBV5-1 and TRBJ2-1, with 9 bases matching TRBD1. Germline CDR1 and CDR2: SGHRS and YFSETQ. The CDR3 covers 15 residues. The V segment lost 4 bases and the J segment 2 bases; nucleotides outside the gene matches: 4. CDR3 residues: CASSRDRATYNEQFF. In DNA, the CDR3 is TGCGCCAGCAGCCGGGACAGGGCTACCTACAATGAGCAGTTCTTC.